The rows below give T cell receptor beta chains drawn from one sample of a study of blood T cell repertoires in COVID-19. Some clones are missing from TCRdb's copy, which holds only in-frame ones; the method was immunoSEQ multiplex PCR. The profile covers more than 110,000 clones, with less than 85% appearing a single time and approximately 6.1% taken by the ten largest. The material sequenced was peripheral blood. The receptors were gathered from a human donor in a cohort sampled during active COVID-19. The CDR3 runs from the conserved cysteine through the conserved F or W. D genes are given only for firm matches. The size of a clone is reported for some rows only, either as once, few or many, or as a class for expanded clones.

d_call: .; cdr3_length: 15; v_call: TRBV4-3; j_call: TRBJ1-2; clone_size: .; cdr3_nt: TGCGCCAGCAGCCAAGATTTTCCAGGGAAGGCTGGCTACACCTTC; cdr3_aa: CASSQDFPGKAGYTF
d_call: .; cdr3_length: 13; v_call: TRBV5-4; j_call: TRBJ1-1; clone_size: .; cdr3_nt: TGTGCCAGCAGCTTAGGAGGGAACACTGAAGCTTTCTTT; cdr3_aa: CASSLGGNTEAFF
d_call: TRBD2; cdr3_length: 15; v_call: TRBV5-6; j_call: TRBJ2-3; clone_size: .; cdr3_nt: TGTGCCAGCAGCCCGGGACTAGCAGGCACAGATACGCAGTATTTT; cdr3_aa: CASSPGLAGTDTQYF
d_call: .; cdr3_length: 16; v_call: TRBV3-1/TRBV3-2; j_call: TRBJ2-2; clone_size: .; cdr3_nt: TGTGCCAGCAGCCAAAATGGGGCGGAGGGGACCGGGGAGCTGTTTTTT; cdr3_aa: CASSQNGAEGTGELFF
d_call: .; cdr3_length: 16; v_call: TRBV28; j_call: TRBJ2-3; clone_size: once; cdr3_nt: TGTGCCAGCAGTCGACTAGTTGGGGGTGGTATAGATACGCAGTATTTT; cdr3_aa: CASSRLVGGGIDTQYF
d_call: TRBD1; cdr3_length: 15; v_call: TRBV7-9; j_call: TRBJ1-2; clone_size: once; cdr3_nt: TGTGCCAGCAGCTTAGAGACAGGGGGTGACTATGGCTACACCTTC; cdr3_aa: CASSLETGGDYGYTF
d_call: .; cdr3_length: 14; v_call: TRBV2; j_call: TRBJ1-6; clone_size: .; cdr3_nt: TGTGCCAGCAGTGTCGAGGGGGAGAGTTCACCCCTCCACTTT; cdr3_aa: CASSVEGESSPLHF
d_call: .; cdr3_length: 14; v_call: TRBV11-1; j_call: TRBJ1-1; clone_size: .; cdr3_nt: TGTGCCAGCAGCTTAGAACCAGCGAGGTCTGAAGCTTTCTTT; cdr3_aa: CASSLEPARSEAFF
d_call: TRBD1; cdr3_length: 17; v_call: TRBV10-1; j_call: TRBJ2-1; clone_size: few; cdr3_nt: TGCGCCAGCAGTGAGACCGGGACAGGGGGCTCCTACAATGAGCAGTTCTTC; cdr3_aa: CASSETGTGGSYNEQFF
d_call: .; cdr3_length: 15; v_call: TRBV7-9; j_call: TRBJ1-1; clone_size: .; cdr3_nt: TGTGCCAGCAGCGAACAGGGTGGGATGGGCACTGAAGCTTTCTTT; cdr3_aa: CASSEQGGMGTEAFF
d_call: .; cdr3_length: 15; v_call: TRBV7-3; j_call: TRBJ2-2; clone_size: .; cdr3_nt: TGTGCCAGCAGCTCCGGTGGAGCGAACACCGGGGAGCTGTTTTTT; cdr3_aa: CASSSGGANTGELFF
d_call: TRBD1; cdr3_length: 15; v_call: TRBV6-2/TRBV6-3; j_call: TRBJ1-2; clone_size: .; cdr3_nt: TGTGCCAGCAGTTCCAGAGGGACAGGGGGCTATGGCTACACCTTC; cdr3_aa: CASSSRGTGGYGYTF
d_call: .; cdr3_length: 15; v_call: TRBV24-1; j_call: TRBJ2-1; clone_size: .; cdr3_nt: TGTGCCACCAGTGATTGGGGGGGCCCTTACAATGAGCAGTTCTTC; cdr3_aa: CATSDWGGPYNEQFF
d_call: .; cdr3_length: 15; v_call: TRBV3-1/TRBV3-2; j_call: TRBJ1-3; clone_size: .; cdr3_nt: TGTGCCAGCAGCCAACGCACTGGCTCTGGAAACACCATATATTTT; cdr3_aa: CASSQRTGSGNTIYF
d_call: .; cdr3_length: 15; v_call: TRBV5-4; j_call: TRBJ1-3; clone_size: .; cdr3_nt: TGTGCCAGCAGCTCCAACGGACAGACTGGAAACACCATATATTTT; cdr3_aa: CASSSNGQTGNTIYF
d_call: TRBD1; cdr3_length: 17; v_call: TRBV19; j_call: TRBJ1-1; clone_size: .; cdr3_nt: TGTGCCAGTAGTATAGTGGGGACAGGGGGGGAGAACACTGAAGCTTTCTTT; cdr3_aa: CASSIVGTGGENTEAFF
d_call: TRBD1; cdr3_length: 18; v_call: TRBV24-1; j_call: TRBJ1-4; clone_size: once; cdr3_nt: TGTGCCACCAGCCCCCAAGAGGACAGGGCTCGTTATTTTGAAAAACTGTTTTTT; cdr3_aa: CATSPQEDRARYFEKLFF
d_call: TRBD1; cdr3_length: 12; v_call: TRBV28; j_call: TRBJ1-1; clone_size: once; cdr3_nt: TGTGCCAGCAGTTACAGGGGTGCTGAAGCTTTCTTT; cdr3_aa: CASSYRGAEAFF
d_call: .; cdr3_length: 13; v_call: TRBV5-1; j_call: TRBJ2-7; clone_size: .; cdr3_nt: TGCGCCAGCAGCCCCCGAACTTCCTACGAGCAGTACTTC; cdr3_aa: CASSPRTSYEQYF
d_call: .; cdr3_length: 16; v_call: TRBV5-4; j_call: TRBJ2-7; clone_size: once; cdr3_nt: TGTGCCAGCAGCTTGGATCCGGGCCCAAGGGGATACGAGCAGTACTTC; cdr3_aa: CASSLDPGPRGYEQYF
d_call: TRBD1; cdr3_length: 15; v_call: TRBV18; j_call: TRBJ1-5; clone_size: .; cdr3_nt: TGTGCCAGCTCACCAGACTCAGGGGGAGGTCAGCCCCAGCATTTT; cdr3_aa: CASSPDSGGGQPQHF
d_call: .; cdr3_length: 13; v_call: TRBV19; j_call: TRBJ1-3; clone_size: .; cdr3_nt: TGTGCCAGTAGACCGGGGGGGGCAAACACCATATATTTT; cdr3_aa: CASRPGGANTIYF
d_call: TRBD2; cdr3_length: 16; v_call: TRBV3-1/TRBV3-2; j_call: TRBJ2-5; clone_size: .; cdr3_nt: TGTGCCAGCAGCCAAGATACCGGCGGGGGGTGGGAGACCCAGTACTTC; cdr3_aa: CASSQDTGGGWETQYF
d_call: .; cdr3_length: 17; v_call: TRBV28; j_call: TRBJ1-3; clone_size: .; cdr3_nt: TGTGCCAGCAGTCCCCCCCGGGGGTCTATTTCTGGAAACACCATATATTTT; cdr3_aa: CASSPPRGSISGNTIYF
d_call: TRBD2; cdr3_length: 16; v_call: TRBV30; j_call: TRBJ2-7; clone_size: .; cdr3_nt: TGTGCCTGGAGTGGAGGTGTAGCGGGGGAATACTACGAGCAGTACTTC; cdr3_aa: CAWSGGVAGEYYEQYF
d_call: .; cdr3_length: 16; v_call: TRBV7-6; j_call: TRBJ1-3; clone_size: .; cdr3_nt: TGTGCCAGCAGCTTAGTTGGGGGGTCCTCTGGAAACACCATATATTTT; cdr3_aa: CASSLVGGSSGNTIYF
d_call: .; cdr3_length: 12; v_call: TRBV5-1; j_call: TRBJ2-3; clone_size: .; cdr3_nt: TGCGCCAGCAGCTCCAATCCAGATACGCAGTATTTT; cdr3_aa: CASSSNPDTQYF
d_call: TRBD1; cdr3_length: 15; v_call: TRBV5-1; j_call: TRBJ1-3; clone_size: few; cdr3_nt: TGCGCCAGCAGCTTGGAGGGGGCGTTTGGAAACACCATATATTTT; cdr3_aa: CASSLEGAFGNTIYF
d_call: TRBD2; cdr3_length: 15; v_call: TRBV6-5; j_call: TRBJ2-5; clone_size: .; cdr3_nt: TGTGCCAGCATTTCCAGCGGGGGGGCCGAGGAGACCCAGTACTTC; cdr3_aa: CASISSGGAEETQYF
d_call: TRBD1; cdr3_length: 16; v_call: TRBV19; j_call: TRBJ2-2; clone_size: .; cdr3_nt: TGTGCCAGTAGTATGCCCCACAGGGGTGGCACCGGGGAGCTGTTTTTT; cdr3_aa: CASSMPHRGGTGELFF
d_call: TRBD1; cdr3_length: 14; v_call: TRBV11-1; j_call: TRBJ2-5; clone_size: .; cdr3_nt: TGTGCCAGCAGCGGCGAGACAGGGGAAGAGACCCAGTACTTC; cdr3_aa: CASSGETGEETQYF
d_call: TRBD1; cdr3_length: 13; v_call: TRBV4-3; j_call: TRBJ2-7; clone_size: .; cdr3_nt: TGCGCCAGCAGCCAAGACAGGGGGAAGAAGCAGTACTTC; cdr3_aa: CASSQDRGKKQYF
d_call: TRBD1; cdr3_length: 14; v_call: TRBV13; j_call: TRBJ1-2; clone_size: .; cdr3_nt: TGTGCCAGCAGCGTACAGGGGGGGAACTATGGCTACACCTTC; cdr3_aa: CASSVQGGNYGYTF
d_call: TRBD1; cdr3_length: 14; v_call: TRBV5-1; j_call: TRBJ2-1; clone_size: .; cdr3_nt: TGCGCCAGCAGCTTGCGGACAGGGAACAATGAGCAGTTCTTC; cdr3_aa: CASSLRTGNNEQFF
d_call: .; cdr3_length: 14; v_call: TRBV6-1; j_call: TRBJ2-3; clone_size: .; cdr3_nt: TGTGCCAGCAGTGAAGCGAGACTGAGTAGAACGCAGTATTTT; cdr3_aa: CASSEARLSRTQYF
d_call: TRBD1; cdr3_length: 16; v_call: TRBV18; j_call: TRBJ2-7; clone_size: .; cdr3_nt: TGTGCCAGCTCACCACCCGGGACAGGGGGATCCTACGAGCAGTACTTC; cdr3_aa: CASSPPGTGGSYEQYF
d_call: TRBD2; cdr3_length: 17; v_call: TRBV5-1; j_call: TRBJ2-5; clone_size: .; cdr3_nt: TGCGCCAGCAGCCTTGGACTAGCGGGGTCAGGCCAAGAGACCCAGTACTTC; cdr3_aa: CASSLGLAGSGQETQYF
d_call: TRBD2; cdr3_length: 15; v_call: TRBV5-1; j_call: TRBJ2-2; clone_size: .; cdr3_nt: TGCGCCAGCAGCATAGGACCCGGGGGGACCGGGGAGCTGTTTTTT; cdr3_aa: CASSIGPGGTGELFF
d_call: TRBD1; cdr3_length: 17; v_call: TRBV2; j_call: TRBJ1-1; clone_size: .; cdr3_nt: TGTGCCAGCAGTGGAGGGAAACAGGGGAGTTTGGACACTGAAGCTTTCTTT; cdr3_aa: CASSGGKQGSLDTEAFF
d_call: TRBD1; cdr3_length: 16; v_call: TRBV18; j_call: TRBJ2-2; clone_size: .; cdr3_nt: TGTGCCAGCTCCTCGCAACAGGGGCGAAACACCGGGGAGCTGTTTTTT; cdr3_aa: CASSSQQGRNTGELFF
d_call: .; cdr3_length: 15; v_call: TRBV27; j_call: TRBJ2-3; clone_size: .; cdr3_nt: TGTGCCAGCAGTTTGGCTAGCATCCTCAAAGATACGCAGTATTTT; cdr3_aa: CASSLASILKDTQYF
d_call: .; cdr3_length: 14; v_call: TRBV25-1; j_call: TRBJ2-5; clone_size: .; cdr3_nt: TGTGCCAGCACCAGGGGGGCGCGGTCAGAGACCCAGTACTTC; cdr3_aa: CASTRGARSETQYF
d_call: .; cdr3_length: 16; v_call: TRBV7-2; j_call: TRBJ1-4; clone_size: .; cdr3_nt: TGTGCCAGCAGCTTTGCGGGCCTTGCAACTAATGAAAAACTGTTTTTT; cdr3_aa: CASSFAGLATNEKLFF
d_call: .; cdr3_length: 15; v_call: TRBV5-4; j_call: TRBJ1-1; clone_size: .; cdr3_nt: TGTGCCAGCAGCTTGGTACAGGGAGAGGGCACTGAAGCTTTCTTT; cdr3_aa: CASSLVQGEGTEAFF
d_call: TRBD1; cdr3_length: 13; v_call: TRBV6-5; j_call: TRBJ2-7; clone_size: .; cdr3_nt: TGTGCCAGCAGTTCGGAGACAGGGGAGGAGCAGTACTTC; cdr3_aa: CASSSETGEEQYF
d_call: .; cdr3_length: 14; v_call: TRBV28; j_call: TRBJ1-2; clone_size: .; cdr3_nt: TGTGCCAGCAGCCAGGCTCCAGGGCACTATGGCTACACCTTC; cdr3_aa: CASSQAPGHYGYTF
d_call: TRBD1; cdr3_length: 14; v_call: TRBV5-6; j_call: TRBJ1-4; clone_size: .; cdr3_nt: TGTGCCAGCAGCGTGACAGGGGGCAGTGAAAAACTGTTTTTT; cdr3_aa: CASSVTGGSEKLFF
d_call: TRBD2; cdr3_length: 16; v_call: TRBV13; j_call: TRBJ2-3; clone_size: .; cdr3_nt: TGTGCCAGCAGCTTTTCTAGCGGGGGGGGCCAGGATACGCAGTATTTT; cdr3_aa: CASSFSSGGGQDTQYF
d_call: TRBD1; cdr3_length: 15; v_call: TRBV6-5; j_call: TRBJ1-4; clone_size: .; cdr3_nt: TGTGCCAGCAGGTCTTCAGGGGGCATTAATGAAAAACTGTTTTTT; cdr3_aa: CASRSSGGINEKLFF
d_call: TRBD1; cdr3_length: 13; v_call: TRBV12-3/TRBV12-4; j_call: TRBJ1-1; clone_size: .; cdr3_nt: TGTGCCAGCACCCTAGGGGGCTTAACTGAAGCTTTCTTT; cdr3_aa: CASTLGGLTEAFF
d_call: .; cdr3_length: 15; v_call: TRBV5-8; j_call: TRBJ1-6; clone_size: .; cdr3_nt: TGTGCCAGCAGCCCCAACGCGAGGCTAGTATCACCCCTCCACTTT; cdr3_aa: CASSPNARLVSPLHF
d_call: TRBD1; cdr3_length: 14; v_call: TRBV2; j_call: TRBJ2-3; clone_size: .; cdr3_nt: TGTGCCAGCAGGCTGGATACAGGGGCAGATACGCAGTATTTT; cdr3_aa: CASRLDTGADTQYF
d_call: TRBD1; cdr3_length: 15; v_call: TRBV6-5; j_call: TRBJ2-4; clone_size: .; cdr3_nt: TGTGCCAGCAGTCCAGGGGGCGCGACCAAAAACATTCAGTACTTC; cdr3_aa: CASSPGGATKNIQYF
d_call: .; cdr3_length: 14; v_call: TRBV6-5; j_call: TRBJ1-6; clone_size: .; cdr3_nt: TGTGCCAGCAGTTACAACAGGGCATACTCACCCCTCCACTTT; cdr3_aa: CASSYNRAYSPLHF
d_call: .; cdr3_length: 15; v_call: TRBV21-1; j_call: TRBJ2-7; clone_size: .; cdr3_nt: TGTGCCAGCAGCCTCCCGGGACAGTACTGCCTAGAGCAGTACTTC; cdr3_aa: CASSLPGQYCLEQYF
d_call: .; cdr3_length: 18; v_call: TRBV7-3; j_call: TRBJ2-2; clone_size: .; cdr3_nt: TGTGCCAGCAGCTTAAACAAAGACAGGGAGGATGACACCGGGGAGCTGTTTTTT; cdr3_aa: CASSLNKDREDDTGELFF
d_call: TRBD1; cdr3_length: 14; v_call: TRBV5-8; j_call: TRBJ1-1; clone_size: once; cdr3_nt: TGTGCCAGCAGCCCAGACAGGGGTCGGACTGAAGCTTTCTTT; cdr3_aa: CASSPDRGRTEAFF
d_call: TRBD2; cdr3_length: 17; v_call: TRBV27; j_call: TRBJ2-3; clone_size: .; cdr3_nt: TGTGCCAGCAGTTCTCCCGGGACTAGGGGGTTCACAGATACGCAGTATTTT; cdr3_aa: CASSSPGTRGFTDTQYF
d_call: .; cdr3_length: 17; v_call: TRBV10-3; j_call: TRBJ1-4; clone_size: .; cdr3_nt: TGTGCCATCAGTGAGTCAAAGGGGGAAGCAACTAATGAAAAACTGTTTTTT; cdr3_aa: CAISESKGEATNEKLFF